This is a list of T cell receptor beta chains from one sample in a study of T cells after yellow fever vaccination. TCRdb called the 5' RACE reads again in MiXCR, with one record for every CDR3 protein. The table lists some 250,000 distinct CDR3 sequences, around 3.5% of them singletons. Sequencing used PBMCs, obtained 15 days after the yellow fever booster vaccination. The receptors originated from a man aged 18 to 30 who received the YFV17D yellow fever vaccine. The conserved cysteine and the conserved F or W are not part of the CDR3 here.

CDR3	V	J
ASSLSNDPYEQY	TRBV19	TRBJ2-7
ASSFTQGEETQY	TRBV5-6	TRBJ2-5
ASSYSRQGVETQY	TRBV6-5	TRBJ2-5
ASSPLKLSSPLH	TRBV4-3	TRBJ1-6
ASSRTGGADEAF	TRBV27	TRBJ1-1
ASSVREGAGYGYT	TRBV5-1	TRBJ1-2
ASSYSRRGGMNTEAF	TRBV6-5	TRBJ1-1
SVGTQQETQY	TRBV29-1	TRBJ2-5
ASSSQRGADTGELF	TRBV7-9	TRBJ2-2
SVQAGADEQY	TRBV29-1	TRBJ2-7
SARDPYRRNEQF	TRBV20-1	TRBJ2-1
ASSYSVGNTGELF	TRBV6-5	TRBJ2-2
ASSLAAYMGTNNEQF	TRBV5-1	TRBJ2-1
SASPSGGPSGETQY	TRBV20-1	TRBJ2-5
ASSVGTLDTIY	TRBV9	TRBJ1-3
ASSQDPLRGSPLH	TRBV4-3	TRBJ1-6
ASSFRPPGWDTQY	TRBV7-2	TRBJ2-3
ASSSGTAGNQPQH	TRBV7-9	TRBJ1-5
ASSRDRAGANVLT	TRBV5-1	TRBJ2-6
ASTPREGSDTQY	TRBV12-3/TRBV12-4	TRBJ2-3
ASSLEPRGLDEKLF	TRBV7-2	TRBJ1-4
ASSHEVAGGPETQY	TRBV4-2	TRBJ2-5
SARVGGTSTDTQY	TRBV20-1	TRBJ2-3
ASSQLRGTQY	TRBV4-1	TRBJ2-5
ASSQVGQGAYEQY	TRBV4-1	TRBJ2-7
SATKQGRLETQY	TRBV20-1	TRBJ2-5
ASSLVRGENTEAF	TRBV5-1	TRBJ1-1
ASSQDSGYEKLF	TRBV4-3	TRBJ1-4
SVDGGRNQPQH	TRBV29-1	TRBJ1-5
ASKRGYEQF	TRBV7-9	TRBJ2-1
ASSYSAGTSTDTQY	TRBV6-2/TRBV6-3	TRBJ2-3
SAREGGQESYGYT	TRBV20-1	TRBJ1-2
ASSQDQKNTQY	TRBV4-3	TRBJ2-3
ASSEGDSLTDTQY	TRBV2	TRBJ2-3
SASFQYNEQF	TRBV20-1	TRBJ2-1
ASSLGGGYSYNEQF	TRBV7-9	TRBJ2-1
ASSQVADENQPQH	TRBV4-1	TRBJ1-5
ASSENYGYT	TRBV6-6	TRBJ1-2
ASKNIPSGTRGPDTQY	TRBV21-1	TRBJ2-3
ASSMGTALSEQY	TRBV14	TRBJ2-7
ASSELGPSGEQF	TRBV25-1	TRBJ2-1
ASSQEFLGQYNEKLF	TRBV4-2	TRBJ1-4
ASSWRTTQETQY	TRBV11-2	TRBJ2-5
AISEWAPPRELF	TRBV10-3	TRBJ2-2
ASRLRQGGDQPQH	TRBV6-2/TRBV6-3	TRBJ1-5
ASSHPGTHQPQH	TRBV6-5	TRBJ1-5
ASSLFTRFGLEQF	TRBV7-2	TRBJ2-1
ASSHPGTSGSYEQY	TRBV7-6	TRBJ2-7
ASSGDRGLYNEQF	TRBV12-3/TRBV12-4	TRBJ2-1
ASTGGAGQETQY	TRBV7-9	TRBJ2-5
AISEVDRGLNEQF	TRBV10-3	TRBJ2-1
ASSLGRGSVQPQH	TRBV5-6	TRBJ1-5
ASSPRGPASSYNEQF	TRBV7-2	TRBJ2-1
ASSLEGGGTEAF	TRBV5-1	TRBJ1-1
AWSKTGVAGNTIY	TRBV30	TRBJ1-3
ASPKAGYDNEKLF	TRBV18	TRBJ1-4
ATSRGLVQETQY	TRBV15	TRBJ2-5